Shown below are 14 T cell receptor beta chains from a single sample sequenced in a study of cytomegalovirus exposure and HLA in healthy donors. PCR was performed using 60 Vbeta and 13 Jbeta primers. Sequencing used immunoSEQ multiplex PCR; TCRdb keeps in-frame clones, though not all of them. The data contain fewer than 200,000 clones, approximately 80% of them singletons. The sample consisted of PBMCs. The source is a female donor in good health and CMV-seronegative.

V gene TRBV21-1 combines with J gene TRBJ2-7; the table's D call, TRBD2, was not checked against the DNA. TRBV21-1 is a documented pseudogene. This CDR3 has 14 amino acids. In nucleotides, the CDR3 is TGTGCCAGCGAGCGGCGGGGGTATTTCTACGAGCAGTACTTC. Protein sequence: CASERRGYFYEQYF.

The CDR3, as DNA: TGCAGCGTTGAAGCAACAGGGATCAACACTGAAGCTTTCTTT. Protein product: CSVEATGINTEAFF. The rearrangement joins TRBV29-1 to TRBJ1-1; D perhaps matches TRBD1 (6 bases). The CDR3 runs to 14 residues. Germline V lookup: CDR1 SQVTM, CDR2 ANQGSEA. The germline V and J ends were trimmed by 1 base and 2 bases, with 11 bases remaining between them.

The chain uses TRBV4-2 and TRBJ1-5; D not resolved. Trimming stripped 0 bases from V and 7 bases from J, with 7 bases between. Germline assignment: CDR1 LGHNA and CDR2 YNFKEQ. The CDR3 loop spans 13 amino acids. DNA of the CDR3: TGTGCCAGCAGCCAAGATATGGAGCAGCCCCAGCATTTT. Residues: CASSQDMEQPQHF.

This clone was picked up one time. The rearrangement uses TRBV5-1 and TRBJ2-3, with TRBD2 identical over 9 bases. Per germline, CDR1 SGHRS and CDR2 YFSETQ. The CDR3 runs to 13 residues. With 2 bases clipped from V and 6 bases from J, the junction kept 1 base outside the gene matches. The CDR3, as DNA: TGCGCCAGCAGCTTTAGCGGGAGCGATACGCAGTATTTT. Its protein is CASSFSGSDTQYF.

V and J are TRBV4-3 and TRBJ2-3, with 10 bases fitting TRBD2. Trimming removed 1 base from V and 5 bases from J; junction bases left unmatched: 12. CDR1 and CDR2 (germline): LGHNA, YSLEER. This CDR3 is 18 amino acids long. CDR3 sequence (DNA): TGCGCCAGCAGCCAAGGCCCAAAGCGGGAGGGCCATAGAGATACGCAGTATTTT. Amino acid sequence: CASSQGPKREGHRDTQYF.

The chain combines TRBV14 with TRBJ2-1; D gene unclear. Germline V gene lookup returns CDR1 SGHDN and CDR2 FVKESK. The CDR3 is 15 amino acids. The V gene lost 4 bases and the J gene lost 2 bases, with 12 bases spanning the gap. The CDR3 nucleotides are TGTGCCAGCAGCCTCGACCGACTGACCTACAATGAGCAGTTCTTC. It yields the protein CASSLDRLTYNEQFF.

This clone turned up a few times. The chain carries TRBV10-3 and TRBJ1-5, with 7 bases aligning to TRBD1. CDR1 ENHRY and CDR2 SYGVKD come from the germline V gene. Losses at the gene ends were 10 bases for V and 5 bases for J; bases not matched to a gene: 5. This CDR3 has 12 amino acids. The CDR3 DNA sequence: TGTGCCACCGCAACAGGGGATCAGCCCCAGCATTTT. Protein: CATATGDQPQHF.

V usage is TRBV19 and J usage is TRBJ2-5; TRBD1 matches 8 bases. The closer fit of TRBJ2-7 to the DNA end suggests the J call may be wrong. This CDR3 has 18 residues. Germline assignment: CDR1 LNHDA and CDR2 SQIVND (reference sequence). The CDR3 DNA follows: TGTGCCAGTAGCCCGATAGGGGTCCCGGACAGGGCTCGCTACGAGCAGTACTTC. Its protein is CASSPIGVPDRARYEQYF.

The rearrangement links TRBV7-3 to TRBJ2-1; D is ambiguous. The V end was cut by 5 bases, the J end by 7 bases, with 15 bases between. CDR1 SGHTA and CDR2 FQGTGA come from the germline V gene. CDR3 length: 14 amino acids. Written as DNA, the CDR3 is TGTGCCAGCAGCCCCCCGAAATTACTGAATGAGCAGTTCTTC. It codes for CASSPPKLLNEQFF.

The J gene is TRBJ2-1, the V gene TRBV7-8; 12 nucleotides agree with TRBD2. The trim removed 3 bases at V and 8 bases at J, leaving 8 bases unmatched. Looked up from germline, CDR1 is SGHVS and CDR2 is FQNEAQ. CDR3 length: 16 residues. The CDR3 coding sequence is TGTGCCAGCAGCTTTCCGCTAGCGGGGGGGAGGGATGAGCAGTTCTTC. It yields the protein CASSFPLAGGRDEQFF. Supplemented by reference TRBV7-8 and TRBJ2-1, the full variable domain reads GAGVSQSPRYKVAKRGQDVALRCDPISGHVSLFWYQQALGQGPEFLTYFQNEAQLDKSGLPSDRFFAERPEGSVSTLKIQRTQQEDSAVYLCASSFPLAGGRDEQFFGPGTRLTVL.

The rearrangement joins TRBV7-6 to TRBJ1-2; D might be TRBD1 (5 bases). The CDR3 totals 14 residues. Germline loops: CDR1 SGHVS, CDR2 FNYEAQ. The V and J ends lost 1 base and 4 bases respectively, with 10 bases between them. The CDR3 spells CASSLEAQGYGYTF. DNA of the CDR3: TGTGCCAGCAGCTTAGAAGCGCAGGGCTATGGCTACACCTTC.

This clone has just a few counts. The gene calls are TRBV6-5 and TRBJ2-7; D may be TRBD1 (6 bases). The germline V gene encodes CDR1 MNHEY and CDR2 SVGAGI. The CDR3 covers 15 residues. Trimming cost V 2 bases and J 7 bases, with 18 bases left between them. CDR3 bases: TGTGCCAGCAGTTACGCGACAGGCCAAGGGAGTGAGCAGTACTTC. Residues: CASSYATGQGSEQYF.

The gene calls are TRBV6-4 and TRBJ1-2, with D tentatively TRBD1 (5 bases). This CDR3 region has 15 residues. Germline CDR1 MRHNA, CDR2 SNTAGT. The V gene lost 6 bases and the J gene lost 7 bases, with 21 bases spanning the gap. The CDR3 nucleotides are TGTGCCAGCAGCCCACAACCAACCGGAGGGGTTGGCTACACCTTC. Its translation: CASSPQPTGGVGYTF.

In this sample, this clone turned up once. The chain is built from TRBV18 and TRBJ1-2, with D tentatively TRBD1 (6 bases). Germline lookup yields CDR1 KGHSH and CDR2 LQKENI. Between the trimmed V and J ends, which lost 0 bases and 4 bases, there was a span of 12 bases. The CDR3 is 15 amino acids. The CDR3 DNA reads TGTGCCAGCTCACCACCCCTGACAGGAGTCTATGGCTACACCTTC. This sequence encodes CASSPPLTGVYGYTF.